Following are 25 T cell receptor beta chains from one sample sequenced in a study of identical twins. TCRdb processed the 5' RACE reads anew with MiXCR; each CDR3 protein has one entry. The table has around 570,000 distinct CDR3 sequences, 9.6% seen once. In addition, the sample was reused for a study of yellow fever vaccine responses in identical twins.

The material sequenced was PBMCs. Receptor source: a woman under 30 in good health.

This clonotype was counted at least ten times. This sequence joins TRBV20-1 and TRBJ2-3; weak D call: TRBD1 (6 bases). This CDR3 contains 15 residues. The germline V and J ends were trimmed by 1 base and 3 bases, with 14 bases remaining between them. Per the germline V gene, CDR1 is DFQATT and CDR2 is SNEGSKA (reference sequence). Here the CDR3 reads CSARVGQGKTDTQYF. For the CDR3, the DNA is TGCAGTGCTAGAGTCGGGCAGGGGAAGACAGATACGCAGTATTTT.

This clonotype was found a few times. This chain connects TRBV18 to TRBJ2-3; D is tentatively TRBD1 or TRBD2 (5 bases each). Germline CDR1 reads KGHSH; CDR2 reads LQKENI. The V and J ends lost 3 bases and 2 bases respectively, with 15 bases between them. The CDR3 loop spans 16 amino acids. In nucleotides, the CDR3 is TGTGCCAGCTCACCCCCCTGGCCAGGGACCACAGATACGCAGTATTTT. It specifies CASSPPWPGTTDTQYF. Together with reference TRBV18 and TRBJ2-3, the CDR3 gives the full variable domain: NAGVMQNPRHLVRRRGQEARLRCSPMKGHSHVYWYRQLPEEGLKFMVYLQKENIIDESGMPKERFSAEFPKEGPSILRIQQVVRGDSAAYFCASSPPWPGTTDTQYFGPGTRLTVL.

This clonotype was seen repeatedly, ten times or more. The gene calls are TRBV12-3 or TRBV12-4 and TRBJ1-2; D gene ambiguous. This CDR3 is built from 15 residues. V shed 5 bases and J shed 0 bases, with 13 bases lying between them. This chain's CDR3 is CASSPSSRSNYGYTF. DNA for the CDR3: TGTGCCAGCAGTCCCTCTTCAAGGTCTAACTATGGCTACACCTTC.

The sample holds a few counts of this clonotype. The chain is built from TRBV7-3 and TRBJ2-3, with 12 bases matching TRBD2. Germline V gene sequence: CDR1 SGHTA, CDR2 FQGTGA. The J segment lost 6 bases and the V segment lost 5 bases, leaving 6 bases of the junction unmatched. CDR3 length: 15 amino acids. CDR3 sequence reads: CASSLAGGYGDTQYF. The CDR3 DNA is TGTGCCAGCAGCCTAGCGGGGGGGTACGGGGATACGCAGTATTTT. The entire variable domain, with the rest obtained from reference TRBV7-3 and TRBJ2-3, is as follows: GAGVSQTPSNKVTEKGKYVELRCDPISGHTALYWYRQSLGQGPEFLIYFQGTGAADDSGLPNDRFFAVRPEGSVSTLKIQRTERGDSAVYLCASSLAGGYGDTQYFGPGTRLTVL.

The CDR3 spells CASSGWAIGDNEQFF. The CDR3 bases are TGTGCCAGCAGTGGTTGGGCCATCGGGGACAATGAGCAGTTCTTC. The chain joins TRBV6-1 to TRBJ2-1, with D possibly being TRBD2 (5 bases). The CDR3 runs 15 residues. From germline, CDR1 is MNHNS and CDR2 SASEGT. Trimming removed 4 bases from V and 5 bases from J, with 15 bases in between.

Note on this clonotype: A junction end diverges from the germline sequence, so it may reflect a read error. The rearrangement uses TRBV7-8 and TRBJ2-2; TRBD2 might be the D (5 bases). This CDR3 contains 16 residues. Germline lookup yields CDR1 SGHVS and CDR2 FQNEAQ. The CDR3 sequence: CASSLVDRAETGELVF. The CDR3 nucleotides read TGTGCCAGCAGCTTAGTTGATCGAGCGGAGACCGGGGAGCTGGTTTTT.

This clonotype has a count of ten or more. The chain has TRBV12-3 or TRBV12-4 and TRBJ1-1, with D possibly being TRBD1 (6 bases). V lost 3 bases and J lost 5, with 13 bases in between. There are 14 residues in the CDR3. CDR3 nucleotide sequence: TGTGCCAGCAGTTTGGGGGCAGGGAGGACTGAAGCTTTCTTT. Its translation: CASSLGAGRTEAFF.

The table lists this clonotype with many counts. The V call is TRBV29-1, the J call TRBJ2-3, with D tentatively TRBD1 (6 bases). Germline V gene data show CDR1 as SQVTM and CDR2 as ANQGSEA. This CDR3 region has 13 residues. Trimming took 7 bases from V and 2 from J, leaving 13 bases between them. As DNA, the CDR3 is TGCAGCGGTGGTCAGGGGATCACAGATACGCAGTATTTT. Translating it yields CSGGQGITDTQYF.

This chain joins TRBV7-2 and TRBJ2-7; 7 bases are a match to TRBD1. Germline V gene data show CDR1 as SGHTA and CDR2 as FQGNSA. The CDR3 totals 15 residues. V shed 7 bases and J 2 bases; nucleotides not matched to a gene: 11. The CDR3 loop is CASTINRDRPYEQYF. The CDR3, as DNA: TGTGCCAGCACCATTAACCGGGACAGACCCTACGAGCAGTACTTC.

The chain links TRBV7-2 to TRBJ2-7, with unresolved D. The V and J ends lost 5 bases and 0 bases respectively, with 11 bases between them. The germline gives CDR1 SGHTA, CDR2 FQGNSA. The CDR3 extends over 14 amino acids. For the CDR3, the DNA is TGTGCCAGCAGCCGAGACTCTTCCTCCTACGAGCAGTACTTC. Its translation: CASSRDSSSYEQYF. Full variable domain (remainder filled in from reference TRBV7-2 and TRBJ2-7): GAGVSQSPSNKVTEKGKDVELRCDPISGHTALYWYRQSLGQGLEFLIYFQGNSAPDKSGLPSDRFSAERTGGSVSTLTIQRTQQEDSAVYLCASSRDSSSYEQYFGPGTRLTVT.

A few counts support this clonotype. The chain combines TRBV6-2 or TRBV6-3 with TRBJ2-2, with 10 bases matching TRBD1. The J segment lost 1 base and the V segment lost 4 bases, leaving 3 bases of the junction unmatched. CDR1 is MNHEY and CDR2 is SVGEGT in the germline V gene. This CDR3 has 16 residues. The CDR3 region has the DNA TGTGCCAGCAGTTCGGACAGGGGGAAGAACACCGGGGAGCTGTTTTTT. Translation: CASSSDRGKNTGELFF.

The chain employs TRBV15 and TRBJ2-2, with D possibly matching TRBD2 (7 bases). The germline V gene has CDR1 LNHNV and CDR2 YYDKDF (reference sequence). Between the trimmed V and J ends, which lost 1 base and 6 bases, there was a span of 12 bases. CDR3 length equals 15 residues. In DNA form, the CDR3 reads TGTGCCACCAGCAGAGTGTGGGGGGGCCCCGGGGAGCTGTTTTTT. This sequence encodes CATSRVWGGPGELFF.

This clonotype was detected a few times. The chain is built from TRBV20-1 and TRBJ2-5; possible D gene TRBD2, 6 bases. The CDR3 loop spans 14 amino acids. Germline CDR1 DFQATT, CDR2 SNEGSKA (reference sequence). Trimming pared 0 bases from V and 5 bases from J, leaving 13 bases between. In DNA, the CDR3 is TGCAGTGCTAGAGATCAACTAGCAGGGGAGACCCAGTACTTC. Translated: CSARDQLAGETQYF.

This clonotype was counted many times. V usage is TRBV10-3 and J usage is TRBJ2-3; TRBD2 might be the D (6 bases). V was clipped by 3 bases and J by 6 bases, with 16 bases between them. Germline V gives CDR1 ENHRY, CDR2 SYGVKD. The CDR3 is made up of 15 amino acids. The CDR3 DNA follows: TGTGCCATCAGTGACTCACTAGCAAGAGGGGATACGCAGTATTTT. This translates into CAISDSLARGDTQYF.

This clonotype has a count of ten or more. This rearrangement joins TRBV9 to TRBJ1-1, with TRBD1 as a possible D gene (6 bases). V lost 3 bases, J lost 1 base, and 34 bases lay in between. CDR1 and CDR2 from the germline V gene are SGDLS and YYNGEE. The CDR3 runs 22 residues. CDR3 residues: CASSERRGTLGHPAVSNTEAFF. The CDR3 coding sequence is TGTGCCAGCAGCGAGCGTAGGGGTACGTTGGGACACCCAGCCGTATCGAACACTGAAGCTTTCTTT.

The chain links TRBV7-9 to TRBJ2-7, with a possible D match to TRBD2 (5 bases). The length of the CDR3 is 16 residues. V was cut by 0 bases and J by 0 bases, with 12 bases left in between. CDR1 SEHNR and CDR2 FQNEAQ come from the germline V gene (reference sequence). The CDR3 spells CASSLARVGSSYEQYF. The CDR3 DNA reads TGTGCCAGCAGCTTAGCGCGGGTTGGAAGCTCCTACGAGCAGTACTTC. The complete variable domain, with remaining parts taken from reference TRBV7-9 and TRBJ2-7, reads DTGVSQNPRHKITKRGQNVTFRCDPISEHNRLYWYRQTLGQGPEFLTYFQNEAQLEKSRLLSDRFSAERPKGSFSTLEIQRTEQGDSAMYLCASSLARVGSSYEQYFGPGTRLTVT.

This clonotype has only a few counts. The chain couples TRBV12-3 or TRBV12-4 to TRBJ1-1; TRBD1 aligns across 9 bases. The CDR3 runs 13 residues. Trimming cost V 7 bases and J 6 bases; bases outside gene matches: 6. The CDR3 sequence is CASITGGGSEAFF. CDR3 in DNA: TGTGCCAGCATAACAGGGGGCGGGTCTGAAGCTTTCTTT.

This clonotype was seen only a few times. The chain couples TRBV10-1 to TRBJ2-3, with 8 bases aligning to TRBD2. Germline values: CDR1 WNHNN, CDR2 SYGVQD (reference sequence). V lost 5 bases, J lost 5 bases, and 9 bases stayed unmatched. This CDR3 spans 15 amino acids. The CDR3 sequence: CASSLSGGRGDTQYF. Written as DNA, the CDR3 is TGCGCCAGCAGTCTAAGCGGGGGAAGAGGAGATACGCAGTATTTT.

In its sample, this clonotype was seen many times. The V gene is TRBV12-3 or TRBV12-4, the J gene TRBJ2-7; perhaps TRBD1 as D (5 bases). V was pared by 6 bases and J by 5 bases, with 20 bases between. The CDR3 is 15 residues long. The DNA for the CDR3 is TGTGCCAGCAGCCACCCTCTCAGGGAACTCGACGAGCAGTACTTC. As protein: CASSHPLRELDEQYF.

The chain uses TRBV28 and TRBJ2-5; D perhaps matches TRBD2 (7 bases). V was clipped by 6 bases and J by 9 bases, with 17 bases between them. The CDR3 consists of 13 residues. Germline V gene data show CDR1 as MDHEN and CDR2 as SYDVKM. For the CDR3, the DNA is TGTGCCAGCAGGGGGGGGCCCGTTTTGCCCCAGTACTTC. Its translation: CASRGGPVLPQYF.

The CDR3 loop reads CASSLGPGPGTDDEQYF. The CDR3 nucleotides read TGTGCCAGCAGCTTAGGTCCGGGGCCCGGGACAGACGACGAGCAGTACTTC. V is TRBV7-9 and J is TRBJ2-7; TRBD1 matches 7 bases. Germline values: CDR1 SEHNR, CDR2 FQNEAQ (reference sequence). The V gene end was trimmed by 1 base and the J gene end by 5 bases; junction bases not matched to a gene: 14. The CDR3 consists of 17 residues. Full variable domain (missing parts from reference TRBV7-9 and TRBJ2-7): DTGVSQNPRHKITKRGQNVTFRCDPISEHNRLYWYRQTLGQGPEFLTYFQNEAQLEKSRLLSDRFSAERPKGSFSTLEIQRTEQGDSAMYLCASSLGPGPGTDDEQYFGPGTRLTVT.

This clonotype has more than one count but fewer than ten. A junction boundary mismatches the germline segment, possibly from a read error. The chain recombines TRBV20-1 with TRBJ2-7; the match to TRBD2 covers 10 bases. There are 12 residues in the CDR3. The germline V gene has CDR1 DFQATT and CDR2 SNEGSKA (reference sequence). The CDR3 spells CSASPLAGEAPF. For the CDR3, the DNA is TGCAGTGCTAGCCCTCTAGCGGGAGAGGCCCCCTTC.

This clonotype was recorded many times. V is TRBV7-9 and J is TRBJ2-2, with a tentative D call TRBD2 (5 bases). The CDR3 runs 15 residues. Trimming left V 3 bases short and J 1 base short, with 9 bases between. The germline gives CDR1 SEHNR, CDR2 FQNEAQ (reference sequence). The chain's CDR3 is CASSLDFGNTGELFF. CDR3 nucleotide sequence: TGTGCCAGCAGCTTGGACTTCGGGAACACCGGGGAGCTGTTTTTT.

This clonotype was seen a handful of times. The chain combines TRBV2 with TRBJ2-7, with a possible D match to TRBD2 (5 bases). V was trimmed by 0 bases and J by 2 bases, leaving 8 bases between them. Germline CDR1 and CDR2: SNHLY and FYNNEI. The CDR3 runs to 14 residues. The CDR3 bases are TGTGCCAGCAGTGAAGCCTCCGGGGCCTACGAGCAGTACTTC. The encoded protein is CASSEASGAYEQYF.

This clonotype was seen only a few times. The chain employs TRBV12-3 or TRBV12-4 and TRBJ2-1; TRBD2 aligns across 9 bases. The CDR3 spans 16 residues. With 8 bases clipped from V and 4 bases from J, the junction kept 12 bases outside the gene matches. The CDR3 sequence: CASLSRGGGAYNEQFF. The CDR3 DNA reads TGTGCCAGCCTCTCGCGGGGCGGGGGGGCGTACAATGAGCAGTTCTTC.